Presented here are 15 T cell receptor beta chains from one specimen sequenced in a study of blood T cells in healthy people across ages. Then a second PCR, running about 6 to 11 cycles, was carried out with a sample-barcoded 5' primer and a J-beta primer mix. MiXCR was run by TCRdb on the 5' RACE reads, yielding one entry per CDR3 protein. The table shows 1.5 million to 2 million distinct CDR3 sequences, with 28% occurring only once. The sample consisted of blood. Every receptor here comes from a woman aged 30 to 39 in good health.

The sample holds one count of this clonotype. This may come from a read error, since a much larger clone is one base off. This chain joins TRBV9 and TRBJ2-1; TRBD2 matches 9 bases. Germline lookup yields CDR1 SGDLS and CDR2 YYNGEE. The CDR3 loop spans 16 amino acids. The CDR3 region has the DNA TGTGCCAGCAGCCTCAGGGCGACTAGCGGATACAGTGAGCAGTTCTTC. Encoded protein: CASSLRATSGYSEQFF.

This clonotype appeared a few times. The V call is TRBV12-3 or TRBV12-4, the J call TRBJ2-5, with a tentative D call TRBD2 (5 bases). This CDR3 region has 14 residues. Trimming stripped 6 bases from V and 4 bases from J, with 15 bases between. The CDR3 reads CASSPTEVGETQYF. The CDR3, as DNA: TGTGCCAGCAGCCCCACGGAGGTAGGAGAGACCCAGTACTTC.

Worth noting for this clonotype: This could be a read error, since a much larger clone is one nucleotide away. The chain couples TRBV3-1 to TRBJ2-4; D tentatively reads TRBD1 or TRBD2 (5 bases each). The CDR3 runs to 16 residues. Trimming pared 4 bases from V and 13 bases from J, leaving 26 bases between. The V gene's germline CDR1 is LGHDT and CDR2 YNNKEL (reference sequence). CDR3 region: CASSLGSPGAYNEQYF. DNA for the CDR3: TGTGCCAGCAGCCTAGGGAGCCCTGGGGCTTACAATGAGCAGTACTTC.

This clonotype occurred a few times. V usage is TRBV20-1 and J usage is TRBJ2-3; 7 bases agree with TRBD2. CDR1 DFQATT and CDR2 SNEGSKA come from the germline V gene (reference sequence). V was pared by 3 bases and J by 0 bases, with 3 bases of the junction left unmatched. The CDR3 extends over 14 amino acids. CDR3 region: CSASGLGSTDTQYF. In DNA, the CDR3 is TGCAGTGCTAGTGGACTAGGTAGCACAGATACGCAGTATTTT.

This chain uses TRBV7-9 with TRBJ2-3; D ambiguous. V was trimmed by 5 bases and J by 5 bases, leaving 17 bases between them. The CDR3 contains 15 residues. Germline CDR1 reads SEHNR; CDR2 reads FQNEAQ (reference sequence). Here the CDR3 DNA reads TGTGCCAGCAGCCCTCAACCGACGAGACGAGATACGCAGTATTTT. Its protein is CASSPQPTRRDTQYF.

The chain couples TRBV14 to TRBJ1-2, with D hard to call. This CDR3 region has 14 residues. Trimming left V 3 bases short and J 4 bases short, with 12 bases between. From germline, CDR1 is SGHDN and CDR2 FVKESK. Here the CDR3 reads CASSHGRYPYGYTF. The CDR3, as DNA: TGTGCCAGCAGCCATGGCAGGTACCCCTATGGCTACACCTTC.

This clonotype was observed a few times. The chain is built from TRBV6-2 or TRBV6-3 and TRBJ2-1, with D unclear. The length of the CDR3 is 11 residues. CDR1 MNHEY and CDR2 SVGEGT come from the germline V gene. The V end lost 1 base, the J end lost 10 bases, and 5 bases lay between the germline ends. CDR3: CASSYFYEQFF. The CDR3 DNA follows: TGTGCCAGCAGTTACTTCTACGAGCAGTTCTTC.

This clonotype was observed a handful of times. This rearrangement joins TRBV12-3 or TRBV12-4 to TRBJ1-1; D gene unclear. V was trimmed by 3 bases and J by 7 bases, leaving 15 bases between them. This CDR3 has 14 residues. CDR3 in DNA: TGTGCCAGCAGTTTTCATAGAGATGTTAATGAAGCTTTCTTT. This gives the protein CASSFHRDVNEAFF.

There are a few counts of this clonotype. This chain connects TRBV3-1 to TRBJ2-5; TRBD2 agrees at 7 bases. This CDR3 is 13 amino acids long. V shed 6 bases and J 5 bases; nucleotides not matched to a gene: 6. The germline CDR1 and CDR2 sequences are LGHDT and YNNKEL (reference sequence). DNA for the CDR3: TGTGCCAGCAGGGCGGTAGCGGGCGAGACCCAGTACTTC. This gives the protein CASRAVAGETQYF.

This clonotype was counted many times. The chain is built from TRBV10-2 and TRBJ2-7; D gene unclear. Per germline, CDR1 WSHSY and CDR2 SAAADI. The CDR3 runs 14 residues. V was trimmed by 6 bases and J by 7 bases, leaving 19 bases between them. CDR3 amino acids: CASRDTRTSGEQYF. In nucleotides, the CDR3 is TGCGCCAGCAGAGACACAAGGACCTCCGGGGAGCAGTACTTC.

The chain recombines TRBV12-3 or TRBV12-4 with TRBJ2-5, with 14 bases aligning to TRBD2. J was trimmed by 11 bases and V by 11 bases; bases with no gene match: 16. The CDR3 spans 15 residues. The CDR3 sequence: CAVGTSGSRNNEQYF. CDR3 in DNA: TGTGCCGTCGGGACTAGCGGGAGTCGGAACAATGAGCAGTACTTC.

In regard to this clonotype: The junction and the germline gene differ at one end; a read error may be behind it. V gene TRBV4-2 combines with J gene TRBJ1-4; 8 bases align to TRBD1. The CDR3 is 16 residues long. Germline lookup yields CDR1 LGHNA and CDR2 YNFKEQ. CDR3 coding DNA: TGTGCCAGCAGACCGCAGGGGGCAGCAACTAATGAAAAACGGTTTTTT. Translating gives CASRPQGAATNEKRFF.

This clonotype was counted at least ten times. The chain couples TRBV7-9 to TRBJ1-2; D not resolved. CDR1 is SEHNR, CDR2 FQNEAQ, per germline (reference sequence). V lost 5 bases and J 0 bases, leaving 13 bases between the germline ends. The CDR3 has 15 amino acids. As DNA, the CDR3 is TGTGCCAGCAGCCGCGCACGCGATTCTAACTATGGCTACACCTTC. It is translated as CASSRARDSNYGYTF.

This clonotype was observed a handful of times. This chain uses TRBV29-1 with TRBJ2-5; TRBD2 is a possible D gene (6 bases). V shed 1 base and J shed 5 bases, with 14 bases lying between them. The CDR3 consists of 14 residues. In germline, CDR1 is SQVTM, CDR2 ANQGSEA. The CDR3 is CSVEGGDLGETQYF. Here the CDR3 DNA reads TGCAGCGTTGAAGGGGGGGACTTGGGGGAGACCCAGTACTTC.

This clonotype was found once. At one end the junction does not follow the germline gene, possibly because of a read error. V is TRBV7-2 and J is TRBJ2-3, with 7 bases fitting TRBD2. The CDR3 spans 16 residues. From germline, CDR1 is SGHTA and CDR2 FQGNSA. CDR3 coding DNA: TGTGTCAGCTGCCCCCGGGGGGAGGGCCGGGGAGATACGCAGTATTTT. Protein: CVSCPRGEGRGDTQYF.